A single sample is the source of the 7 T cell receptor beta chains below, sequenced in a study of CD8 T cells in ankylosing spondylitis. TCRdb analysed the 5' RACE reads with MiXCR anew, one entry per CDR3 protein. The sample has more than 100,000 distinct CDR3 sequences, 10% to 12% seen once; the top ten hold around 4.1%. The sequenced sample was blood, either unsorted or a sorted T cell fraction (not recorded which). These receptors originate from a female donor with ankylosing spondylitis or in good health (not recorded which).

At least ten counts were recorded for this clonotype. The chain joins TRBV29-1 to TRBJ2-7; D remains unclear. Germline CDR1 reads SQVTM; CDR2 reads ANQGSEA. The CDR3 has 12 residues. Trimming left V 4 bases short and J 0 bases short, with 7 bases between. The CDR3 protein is CSVGVFSYEQYF. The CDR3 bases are TGCAGCGTTGGGGTGTTCTCCTACGAGCAGTACTTC.

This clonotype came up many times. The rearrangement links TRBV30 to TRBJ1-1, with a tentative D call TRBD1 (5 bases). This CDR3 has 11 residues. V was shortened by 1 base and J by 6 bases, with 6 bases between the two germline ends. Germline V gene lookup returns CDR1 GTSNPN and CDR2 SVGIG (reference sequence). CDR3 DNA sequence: TGTGCCTGGAGTGGCAGGGCTGAAGCTTTCTTT. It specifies CAWSGRAEAFF.

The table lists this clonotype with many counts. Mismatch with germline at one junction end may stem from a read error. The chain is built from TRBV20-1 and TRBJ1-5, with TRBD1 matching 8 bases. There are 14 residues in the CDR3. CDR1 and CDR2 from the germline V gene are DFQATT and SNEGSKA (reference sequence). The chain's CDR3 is CSARGQGWNQPQHF. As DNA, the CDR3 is TGCAGTGCGAGAGGACAGGGCTGGAATCAGCCCCAGCATTTT.

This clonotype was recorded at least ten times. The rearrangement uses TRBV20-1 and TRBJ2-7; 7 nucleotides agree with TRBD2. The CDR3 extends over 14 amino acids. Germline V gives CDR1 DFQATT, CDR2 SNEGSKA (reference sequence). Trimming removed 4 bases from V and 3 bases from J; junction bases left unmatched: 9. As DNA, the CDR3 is TGCAGTGCTAATACTCGGACTAGGGGCTACGAGCAGTACTTC. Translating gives CSANTRTRGYEQYF.

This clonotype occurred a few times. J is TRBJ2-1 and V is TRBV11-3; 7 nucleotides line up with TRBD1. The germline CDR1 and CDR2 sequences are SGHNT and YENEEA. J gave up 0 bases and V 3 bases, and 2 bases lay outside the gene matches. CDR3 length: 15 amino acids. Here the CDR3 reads CASSFRTGSYNEQFF. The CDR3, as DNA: TGTGCCAGCAGCTTCCGGACAGGCTCCTACAATGAGCAGTTCTTC.

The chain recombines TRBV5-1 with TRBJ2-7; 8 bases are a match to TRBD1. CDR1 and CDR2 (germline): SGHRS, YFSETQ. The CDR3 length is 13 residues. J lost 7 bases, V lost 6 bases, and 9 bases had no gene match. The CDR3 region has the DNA TGCGCCAGCACCCAGGACAGGGATGGTGAGCAGTACTTC. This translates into CASTQDRDGEQYF.

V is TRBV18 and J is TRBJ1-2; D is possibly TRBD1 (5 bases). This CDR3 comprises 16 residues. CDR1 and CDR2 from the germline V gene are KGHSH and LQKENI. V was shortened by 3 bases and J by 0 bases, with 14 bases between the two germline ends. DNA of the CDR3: TGTGCCAGCTCACCGGTCCCCGGGGCAGCTAACTATGGCTACACCTTC. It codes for CASSPVPGAANYGYTF.